This T cell receptor beta chain was recorded in a study of T-cell reconstitution after alpha-beta-depleted transplantation in children (dated by TCRdb to the mid-2010s). About the full investigation: T-cell immune reconstitution after TCRalphabeta/CD19-depleted allogeneic hematopoietic cell transplantation in children was quantitatively tracked in the study by means of TCR repertoire profiling.

The CDR3 runs 18 amino acids, cysteine and phenylalanine included. CDR3 DNA only is kept here, 54 bases in frame from base 1. V gives up 7 bases and J gives up 0 bases, and the segment between their germline ends measures 28 bases. From a lookup of the germline V gene, CDR1 and CDR2 are SQVTM and ANQGSEA. The library was generated by PCR. Data came from an Illumina HiSeq 2500. Molecular barcoding was employed in the preparation of TCR libraries, with unique molecular identifiers being used to normalize TCRbeta repertoire quantification. In TCRdb, the public reads were trimmed at Q25 with fastp and aligned with MiXCR, with productive beta chains retained. Each CDR3 protein gets just one entry, which takes the most common genes and DNA from the rows behind it. The sample yields about 870,000 distinct CDR3 sequences; under 20% were counted once. The ten most abundant clones make up about 4.6% of the sample.

Beyond this particular receptor, the publication reports: In some patients, the high TCRbeta diversity seen at day 60 was put down to recipient T cells and intrathymic progenitors that had survived conditioning. The apparently early alphabetaT-cell count recovery about two months after transplant was reportedly dependent on only several hundred rapidly expanded clones derived from non-depleted graft cells. Over subsequent months, a decline in hyperexpanded clone frequencies was noted, and after one year, T-cell counts and TCRbeta diversity were mostly ascribed to newly produced T cells.

A remark on this clonotype: Its antigen remains undetermined. No much larger clonotype is one base removed from it; base qualities were not supplied.

The treatment or condition label for this specimen denotes: allogeneic hematopoietic cell transplantation with graft depleted of TCRalphabeta T cells and CD19 B cells. TCRalphabeta/CD19-depleted allogeneic hematopoietic cell grafts were given to the transplant recipients, all of whom were children. The rearranged segments are TRBV29-1 and TRBJ2-7; possibly the D gene is TRBD1, per 6 matching bases. This receptor was obtained from a male patient aged 10 to 17 who had a stem cell transplant for acute lymphoblastic leukemia, so the T cells may come from the graft donor. The sample consisted of PBMCs, mostly from graft donor cells, taken 360 days after TCRalphabeta/CD19-depleted stem cell transplant. The DNA sequence is given as TGCAGCGCCGAGTGCTTGGACAGCGCCTTCGATAGCTCCTACGAGCAGTACTTC. Its protein is CSAECLDSAFDSSYEQYF.